The TCR beta chain described here comes from a study of T cells in localized non-small cell lung cancer. The germline V gene encodes CDR1 LNHDA and CDR2 SQIVND (reference sequence). This CDR3 is 14 amino acids long. V lost 3 bases to trimming and J lost 3 bases, with 8 bases between them. Study results and limitations: Heterogeneity remains possible, as sequencing covered one tumor region only. Uninvolved neighboring lung showed the greatest T cell clonality, exceeding tumor.

The assay was immunoSEQ multiplex PCR, and TCRdb's table has in-frame clones only and misses some. The sample lists tens of thousands of clones; approximately 90% were seen once. As regards this clone: Its antigen is still unknown.

The starting material was peripheral blood, obtained before any cancer treatment. The chain couples TRBV19 to TRBJ2-2; D perhaps matches TRBD2 (5 bases). This TCR was recovered from a man between 40 and 70 years old with stage I lung adenocarcinoma. The CDR3 reads CASSMDWDTGELFF. The CDR3 DNA reads as TGTGCCAGTAGTATGGACTGGGACACCGGGGAGCTGTTTTTT. Full variable domain (remainder filled in from reference TRBV19 and TRBJ2-2): DGGITQSPKYLFRKEGQNVTLSCEQNLNHDAMYWYRQDPGQGLRLIYYSQIVNDFQKGDIAEGYSVSREKKESFPLTVTSAQKNPTAFYLCASSMDWDTGELFFGEGSRLTVL.